The text below deals with one T cell receptor beta chain. Its target is not known. The sample is drawn from a study of T cells in localized non-small cell lung cancer. Using immunoSEQ multiplex PCR, the repertoire was profiled, and TCRdb retains in-frame clones only, with some absent. The profile shows some 32,000 clones, roughly 94% of them singletons. V gave up 5 bases and J gave up 1 base, with 8 bases separating them. The CDR3 spans 13 residues. Per the germline V gene, CDR1 is MDHEN and CDR2 is SYDVKM. Notes on the study in general: Tumor showed lower T cell clonality than uninvolved adjacent lung, where it was highest. Increased T cell density in blood showed an association with longer overall survival. Heterogeneity within the tumor remains possible, as just one region underwent sequencing. The appearance of a median approximately 57 of the top 100 tumor clones was seen in adjacent lung.

This chain links TRBV28 with TRBJ1-2; D is unresolved. The sequence derives from a woman aged 40-75 years with stage I lung adenocarcinoma. Here the sequenced sample was peripheral blood, taken before any cancer treatment. CDR3 in amino acids: CASSDPRNYGYTF. In nucleotides, the CDR3 is TGTGCCAGCAGTGACCCTCGTAACTATGGCTACACCTTC.